Listed below are T cell receptor beta chains from one sample, sequenced in a study of blood T cell repertoires in COVID-19. Here immunoSEQ multiplex PCR was the method, and the copy in TCRdb shows in-frame clones only, minus some. In the table there are 90,000 to 120,000 clones, around 92% of which are singletons. The specimen sequenced was peripheral blood. These receptors were taken from a man in his forties with active or convalescent COVID-19. The CDR3 runs from the conserved cysteine through the conserved F or W. Fields, in order: J gene, D gene, clone size, V gene, CDR3 DNA, CDR3 protein. D genes are given only for firm matches. Rows give clone size only sometimes, using once, few, many, or a class for an expanded clone.

>TRBJ1-3|-|-|TRBV29-1
TGCAGCGTTGATTTAGGGAGCTCTGGAAACACCATATATTTT
CSVDLGSSGNTIYF
>TRBJ2-1|TRBD2|once|TRBV28
TGTGCCAGCAGTTTTGGCGGGAGGGCCTTTAAGTTCTTC
CASSFGGRAFKFF
>TRBJ2-1|-|-|TRBV5-4
TGTGCCAGCAGCCGAGGGTCGGGAAATGAGCAGTTCTTC
CASSRGSGNEQFF
>TRBJ1-6|-|-|TRBV25-1
TGTGCCAGCACTAGCAGTGGATCACCCCTCCACTTT
CASTSSGSPLHF
>TRBJ2-3|TRBD1|-|TRBV7-9
TGTGCCAGCAGCCCGGACAGGAACACAGATACGCAGTATTTT
CASSPDRNTDTQYF
>TRBJ2-5|-|-|TRBV30
TGTGCCTGGAGTGTAGGGGGAACCCAGTACTTC
CAWSVGGTQYF
>TRBJ2-1|-|-|TRBV1
TGCACCAGCAGCCACCCCGGGCCGCGGGAGGACAATGAGCAGTTCTTC
CTSSHPGPREDNEQFF
>TRBJ2-3|TRBD2|-|TRBV20-1
TGCAGTGCTAGTCTGCCCGGGCTAGCGGGATCGGATACGCAGTATTTT
CSASLPGLAGSDTQYF
>TRBJ1-1|-|-|TRBV24-1
TGTGCCACCAGCAAATCGTCGGGAATAACTGAAGCTTTCTTT
CATSKSSGITEAFF
>TRBJ2-6|TRBD2|-|TRBV5-1
TGCGCCAGCAGCTTGAGTCCACTAGCGAACGGGGCCAACGTCCTGACTTTC
CASSLSPLANGANVLTF
>TRBJ2-7|-|-|TRBV20-1
TGCAGTGCGAGTCGCACGTTAGACGAGCAGTACTTC
CSASRTLDEQYF
>TRBJ1-1|TRBD1|-|TRBV6-6
TGTGCCAGCAGACTGACAGGGTTAAACACTGAAGCTTTCTTT
CASRLTGLNTEAFF
>TRBJ2-4|-|-|TRBV9
TGTGCCAGCAGCGTAGATGGGCTAGCAGTCGACATTCAGTACTTC
CASSVDGLAVDIQYF
>TRBJ1-1|-|-|TRBV30
TGTGCCTGGAGTGTTCTAGGGGTGGCTGAAGCTTTCTTT
CAWSVLGVAEAFF
>TRBJ2-1|-|-|TRBV3-1/TRBV3-2
TGTGCCAGCAGCCAAGCGGCGTTAGGCGGCTACAATGAGCAGTTCTTC
CASSQAALGGYNEQFF
>TRBJ2-7|-|-|TRBV14
TGTGCCAGCAGCCAAGATGGCAGGACCTACGAGCAGTACTTC
CASSQDGRTYEQYF
>TRBJ2-3|TRBD1|-|TRBV25-1
TGTGCCAGCAGTGCCCGACAGGGTAGGGATACGCAGTATTTT
CASSARQGRDTQYF
>TRBJ1-6|-|-|TRBV19
TGTGCCAGTAGTAGGGCTGGAAGCACACCCCTCCACTTT
CASSRAGSTPLHF
>TRBJ1-6|-|-|TRBV11-2
TGTGCCAGCAGCTTACAGGCAGGAAATTCACCCCTCCACTTT
CASSLQAGNSPLHF
>TRBJ2-7|-|-|TRBV2
TGTGCCAGCAGTGGATTCGGTGAGGGGTACTTC
CASSGFGEGYF
>TRBJ2-7|-|-|TRBV27
TGTGCCACCCGTCGTACCTACGAGCAGTACTTC
CATRRTYEQYF
>TRBJ1-1|-|-|TRBV28
TGTGCCAGCAGGTCCGAACTTCCGAACACTGAAGCTTTCTTT
CASRSELPNTEAFF
>TRBJ2-7|TRBD2|-|TRBV27
TGTGCCAGCAGTTCTACCCTTGGGACTAGCGGGGGGCGCAAGGAGCAGTACTTC
CASSSTLGTSGGRKEQYF
>TRBJ2-7|TRBD1|-|TRBV12-3/TRBV12-4
TGTGCCAGCAGTTGGGACAGGTCCTACGAGCAGTACTTC
CASSWDRSYEQYF
>TRBJ1-5|-|once|TRBV6-5
TGTGCCAGCAGTCGGGGGGGGGCAATACAGCCCCAGCATTTT
CASSRGGAIQPQHF
>TRBJ1-6|-|-|TRBV11-3
TGTGCCAGCAGCTTGAGGGCCCCCGGGGTGAGTTTATATAATTCACCCCTCCACTTT
CASSLRAPGVSLYNSPLHF
>TRBJ2-3|-|-|TRBV7-2
TGTGCCAGCAGCCCCACCCAACTAAGCACAGATACGCAGTATTTT
CASSPTQLSTDTQYF
>TRBJ2-5|TRBD2|-|TRBV6-5
TGTGCCAGCAGTCCCACTAGCGGGAGAGGGGAGACCCAGTACTTC
CASSPTSGRGETQYF
>TRBJ2-1|TRBD2|-|TRBV7-3
TGTGCCAGCAGCCCGGGGGGGAACCACAATGAGCAGTTCTTC
CASSPGGNHNEQFF
>TRBJ2-2|TRBD2|-|TRBV30
TGTGCCCGAGGTGGACTAGCGGGTGGCACCGGGGAGCTGTTTTTT
CARGGLAGGTGELFF
>TRBJ1-1|-|-|TRBV29-1
TGCAGCGTTGTGCAGGGGCCGAACACTGAAGCTTTCTTT
CSVVQGPNTEAFF
>TRBJ2-1|-|-|TRBV7-2
TGTGCCAGCAGCTTAGGTGTGGGGGCATGGAATGAGCAGTTCTTC
CASSLGVGAWNEQFF